The TCR beta chain described here comes from a study of blood T cell repertoires in COVID-19. For the study at large: The study drew acute and convalescent COVID-19 samples from the United States, Italy and Spain.

Authors' data handling: Estimates of nucleated cell counts were drawn from the amplification of reference gene primers. The assay was immunoSEQ multiplex PCR, and TCRdb's table has in-frame clones only and misses some. V and J calls and clone size are copied from that table; D and trimming were computed from the DNA. The table lists about 530,000 clones, approximately 88% of them singletons. This clone was detected a few times. V trimming: 6 bases; J trimming: 4 bases; junction bases outside the gene matches: 8. CDR3 length equals 14 residues. Germline V gene sequence: CDR1 MNHEY, CDR2 SVGAGI. Sequencing was performed on peripheral blood. The receptor was derived from a woman aged 45-60 years with COVID-19, enrolled during active disease. V and J are TRBV6-5 and TRBJ1-2; 7 bases are a match to TRBD1. The CDR3 sequence: CASRGGLSGYGYTF. Here the CDR3 DNA reads TGTGCCAGCAGAGGGGGCCTCTCCGGCTATGGCTACACCTTC.